This TCR beta chain stems from a study of beta chain features in type 1 diabetes. Overall study context: Taken together, all samples contributed some 98 million examined sorted cells. Broader study findings: Patients with Type 1 diabetes showed moderately but significantly shorter TCRB CDR3s in all four CD4+ subsets. A definitive answer on HLA type influencing TCRB rearrangement was not reached here. The study found fewer insertions and more deletions at VDJ junctions in type 1 diabetes patients.

Sequencing targeted expressed TCRB transcripts, as all isolated RNA had been reverse transcribed. TCRdb keeps only in-frame clones here, not all; method: immunoSEQ multiplex PCR. Of some 700,000 clones in the sample, 13% were seen once. A heparinised blood draw that averaged around 110 mL was obtained once from each donor. This clone has a handful of counts. The antigen remains undetermined. The sample holds other DNA sequences that translate to the same CDR3. The CDR3 spans 11 residues. The germline V and J ends were trimmed by 2 bases and 4 bases, with 2 bases remaining between them. Germline V lookup: CDR1 MNHEY, CDR2 SVGAGI.

Sequenced material: naive CD4+ T cells from blood. The source of this sequence is a man aged 18-30 years with type 1 diabetes. This chain connects TRBV6-5 to TRBJ1-2; D is uncertain. The CDR3 DNA follows: TGTGCCAGCAGTTACGGCTATGGCTACACCTTC. It encodes CASSYGYGYTF.